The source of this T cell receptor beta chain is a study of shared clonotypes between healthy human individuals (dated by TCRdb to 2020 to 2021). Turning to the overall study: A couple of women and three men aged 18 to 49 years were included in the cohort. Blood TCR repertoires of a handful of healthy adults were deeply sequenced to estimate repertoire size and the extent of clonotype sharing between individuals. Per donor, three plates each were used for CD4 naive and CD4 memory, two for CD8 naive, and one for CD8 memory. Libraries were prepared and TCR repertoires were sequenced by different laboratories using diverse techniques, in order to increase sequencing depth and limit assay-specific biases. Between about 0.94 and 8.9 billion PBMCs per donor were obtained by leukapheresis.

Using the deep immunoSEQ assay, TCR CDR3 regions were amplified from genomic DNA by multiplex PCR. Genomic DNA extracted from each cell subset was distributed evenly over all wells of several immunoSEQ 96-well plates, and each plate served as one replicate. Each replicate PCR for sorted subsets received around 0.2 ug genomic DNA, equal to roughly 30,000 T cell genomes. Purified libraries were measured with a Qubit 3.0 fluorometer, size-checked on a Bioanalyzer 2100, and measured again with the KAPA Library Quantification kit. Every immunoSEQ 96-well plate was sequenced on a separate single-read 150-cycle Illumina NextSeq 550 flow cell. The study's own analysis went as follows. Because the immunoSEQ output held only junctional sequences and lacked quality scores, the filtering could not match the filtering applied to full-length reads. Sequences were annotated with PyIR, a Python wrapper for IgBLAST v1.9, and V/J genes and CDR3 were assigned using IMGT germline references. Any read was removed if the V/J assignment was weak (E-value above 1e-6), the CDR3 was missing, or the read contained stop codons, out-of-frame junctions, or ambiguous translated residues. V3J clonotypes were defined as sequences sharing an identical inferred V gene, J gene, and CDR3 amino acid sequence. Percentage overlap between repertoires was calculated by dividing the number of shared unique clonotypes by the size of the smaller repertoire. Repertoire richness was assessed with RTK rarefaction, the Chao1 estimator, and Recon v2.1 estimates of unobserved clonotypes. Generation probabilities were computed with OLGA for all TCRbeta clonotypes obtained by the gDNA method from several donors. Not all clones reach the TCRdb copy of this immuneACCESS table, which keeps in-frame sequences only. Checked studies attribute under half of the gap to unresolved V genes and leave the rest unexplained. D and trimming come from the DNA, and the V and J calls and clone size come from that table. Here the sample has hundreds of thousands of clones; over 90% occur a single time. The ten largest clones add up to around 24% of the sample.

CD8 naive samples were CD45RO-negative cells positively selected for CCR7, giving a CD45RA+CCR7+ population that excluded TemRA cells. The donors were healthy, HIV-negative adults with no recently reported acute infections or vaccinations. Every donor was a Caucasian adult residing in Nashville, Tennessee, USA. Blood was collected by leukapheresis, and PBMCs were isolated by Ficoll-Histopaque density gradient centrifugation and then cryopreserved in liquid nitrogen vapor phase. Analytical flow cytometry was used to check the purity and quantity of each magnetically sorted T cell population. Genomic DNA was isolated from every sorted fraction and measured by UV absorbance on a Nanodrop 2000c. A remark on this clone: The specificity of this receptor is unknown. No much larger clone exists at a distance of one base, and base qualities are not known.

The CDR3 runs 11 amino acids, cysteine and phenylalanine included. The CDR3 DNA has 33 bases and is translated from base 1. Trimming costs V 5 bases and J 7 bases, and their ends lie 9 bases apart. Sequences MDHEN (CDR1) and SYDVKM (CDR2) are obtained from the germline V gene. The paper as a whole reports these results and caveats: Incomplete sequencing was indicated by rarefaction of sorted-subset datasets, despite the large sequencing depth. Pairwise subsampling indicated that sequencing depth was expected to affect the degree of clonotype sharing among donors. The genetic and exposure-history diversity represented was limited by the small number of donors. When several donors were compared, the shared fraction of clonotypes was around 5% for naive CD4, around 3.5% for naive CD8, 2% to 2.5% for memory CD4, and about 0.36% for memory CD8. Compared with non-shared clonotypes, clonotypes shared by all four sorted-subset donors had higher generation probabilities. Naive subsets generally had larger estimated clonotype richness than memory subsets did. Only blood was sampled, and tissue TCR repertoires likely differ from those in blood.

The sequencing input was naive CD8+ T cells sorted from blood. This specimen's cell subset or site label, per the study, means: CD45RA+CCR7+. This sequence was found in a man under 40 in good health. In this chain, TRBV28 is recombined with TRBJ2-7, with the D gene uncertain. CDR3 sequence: CASSPFGEQYF. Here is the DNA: TGTGCCAGCAGTCCCTTTGGGGAGCAGTACTTC.